This T cell receptor (beta chain) was found in a study of blood T cells in healthy people across ages. Points from the study as a whole: Roughly linear declines in TCR beta diversity per million T cells occurred with age. Naive CD4+ cells and diversity were both higher in long-lived donors than in aged donors.

Trimming removed 3 bases from V and 9 bases from J; junction bases left unmatched: 13. Germline CDR1 reads SEHNR; CDR2 reads FQNEAQ (reference sequence). The CDR3 sequence is 15 residues long. About this clonotype itself: Its matching antigen is unknown.

With a J-beta primer mix and a sample-barcoded 5' primer, a second PCR ran about 7 to 12 cycles. Every cDNA was tagged by a template-switch adaptor with 12 random nucleotides. TCRdb redid the calling of the 5' RACE reads with MiXCR, one entry per CDR3 protein. The sample holds roughly 900,000 distinct CDR3 sequences, around 28% seen once. The study recruited healthy Caucasian donors from Russia who were aged about 6 to 95. This chain links TRBV7-9 with TRBJ2-5, with 7 nucleotides matching TRBD1. The sequencing sample was made of blood. The origin of this receptor is a woman of 80 years or more in good health. The CDR3 sequence is CASSFGTALFKSQYF. Written as DNA, the CDR3 is TGTGCCAGCAGCTTCGGGACAGCCCTTTTTAAGTCCCAGTACTTC.